These 21 T cell receptor beta chains were all obtained from the same sample, sequenced in a study of CD8 T cells in Susac syndrome. After extraction with the RNeasy kit, roughly 0.45 to 1 ug of the RNA was reverse transcribed using random hexamers. One entry per CDR3 protein, called by TCRdb with MiXCR from the immunoSEQ multiplex PCR reads. This table holds 110,000 to 150,000 distinct CDR3 sequences, nearly 97% found once. Sequenced sample: CD4+ T cells from PBMCs. These receptors were obtained from a human donor with Susac syndrome.

J is TRBJ1-5 and V is TRBV3-1; D gene ambiguous. The germline V and J ends were trimmed by 4 bases and 0 bases, with 7 bases remaining between them. CDR3 length: 14 amino acids. Germline V gene lookup returns CDR1 LGHDT and CDR2 YNNKEL (reference sequence). The CDR3 spells CASSLDLSNQPQHF. Written as DNA, the CDR3 is TGTGCCAGCAGCCTAGACCTTAGCAATCAGCCCCAGCATTTT.

The chain has TRBV20-1 and TRBJ2-7; maybe TRBD1 (6 bases). Germline loops: CDR1 DFQATT, CDR2 SNEGSKA (reference sequence). The CDR3 extends over 11 amino acids. Between the trimmed V and J ends, which lost 5 bases and 4 bases, there was a span of 9 bases. CDR3 nucleotides: TGCAGTGCTCTCAGGGGTTACGAGCAGTACTTC. This sequence encodes CSALRGYEQYF.

This chain connects TRBV20-1 to TRBJ2-3; 8 nucleotides line up with TRBD2. V lost 3 bases to trimming and J lost 8 bases; unmatched junction nucleotides: 16. This CDR3 spans 16 amino acids. The germline V gene has CDR1 DFQATT and CDR2 SNEGSKA (reference sequence). This CDR3 is CSASLFGGAQGGTQYF. The CDR3 DNA is TGCAGTGCTAGCCTTTTCGGGGGGGCTCAGGGCGGTACGCAGTATTTT.

DNA for the CDR3: TGTGCCACCAGGTCAAGCGGGAGTAATGAGCAGTTCTTC. It codes for CATRSSGSNEQFF. This chain joins TRBV15 and TRBJ2-1; TRBD2 aligns across 8 bases. The CDR3 runs to 13 residues. The J segment lost 7 bases and the V segment lost 6 bases, leaving 5 bases of the junction unmatched. Germline CDR1 LNHNV, CDR2 YYDKDF (reference sequence). Based on the CDR3 plus reference TRBV15 and TRBJ2-1, the full variable domain is DAMVIQNPRYQVTQFGKPVTLSCSQTLNHNVMYWYQQKSSQAPKLLFHYYDKDFNNEADTPDNFQSRRPNTSFCFLDIRSPGLGDTAMYLCATRSSGSNEQFFGPGTRLTVL.

The chain uses TRBV6-5 and TRBJ2-3, with D tentatively TRBD2 (7 bases). The CDR3 extends over 15 amino acids. Trimming removed 8 bases at V and 5 bases at J, with 20 bases between. Germline V gene sequence: CDR1 MNHEY, CDR2 SVGAGI. For the CDR3, the DNA is TGTGCCAGCGGATTTGTTCGGGGGGCTCGAGATACGCAGTATTTT. It is translated as CASGFVRGARDTQYF.

The V call is TRBV9, the J call TRBJ2-7, with 8 bases fitting TRBD2. V was clipped by 7 bases and J by 2 bases; unmatched bases: 8. In germline, CDR1 is SGDLS, CDR2 YYNGEE. This CDR3 is 14 amino acids long. CDR3 sequence reads: CASAPVAGPYEQYF. The CDR3 DNA is TGTGCCAGCGCCCCGGTAGCGGGGCCCTACGAGCAGTACTTC.

The rearrangement uses TRBV5-1 and TRBJ2-1; D may correspond to TRBD1 or TRBD2 (6 bases each). The CDR3 has 15 amino acids. Trimming took off 2 bases at V and 9 bases at J, with 18 bases between the two ends. Germline CDR1 SGHRS, CDR2 YFSETQ. CDR3 nucleotide sequence: TGCGCCAGCAGCTTACGTACAGGGACTTCGAGTGAGCAGTTCTTC. This translates into CASSLRTGTSSEQFF.

V usage is TRBV19 and J usage is TRBJ1-6; D unresolved. Deletions cut 8 bases from V and 0 bases from J, with 2 bases between. Germline V gives CDR1 LNHDA, CDR2 SQIVND (reference sequence). The CDR3 sequence is 12 residues long. In DNA, the CDR3 is TGTGCCAGTGGCTCCTATAATTCACCCCTCCACTTT. Its protein product is CASGSYNSPLHF.

This clonotype was detected once. The chain combines TRBV9 with TRBJ2-7, with D possibly TRBD2 on 6 matching bases. The CDR3 spans 15 residues. Germline V CDR1 and CDR2: SGDLS, YYNGEE. The V gene lost 0 bases and the J gene lost 4 bases, with 14 bases spanning the gap. The CDR3 reads CASSVGGSGVYEQYF. The CDR3 DNA reads TGTGCCAGCAGCGTAGGGGGGTCGGGAGTGTACGAGCAGTACTTC.

The rearrangement uses TRBV20-1 and TRBJ2-5; tentatively, D is TRBD2 (5 bases). CDR3 size: 15 residues. Trimming took off 3 bases at V and 0 bases at J, with 14 bases between the two ends. From germline, CDR1 is DFQATT and CDR2 SNEGSKA (reference sequence). The CDR3 sequence: CSARSSGYYQETQYF. The CDR3 DNA reads TGCAGTGCTAGGTCTTCGGGGTACTACCAAGAGACCCAGTACTTC.

The chain links TRBV20-1 to TRBJ2-5; D possibly corresponds to TRBD2 (6 bases). The germline gives CDR1 DFQATT, CDR2 SNEGSKA (reference sequence). The CDR3 runs 17 residues. The V gene lost 4 bases and the J gene lost 0 bases, with 21 bases spanning the gap. CDR3 bases: TGCAGTGCTATGGTCCAACCCGCCGCGGGGTACCAAGAGACCCAGTACTTC. The encoded protein is CSAMVQPAAGYQETQYF.

The chain carries TRBV29-1 and TRBJ2-7; D gene unclear. The CDR3 covers 14 residues. CDR1 is SQVTM, CDR2 ANQGSEA, per germline. Deletions cut 3 bases from V and 4 bases from J, with 16 bases between. This CDR3 reads CSVEVSRSRYEQYF. CDR3 DNA sequence: TGCAGCGTTGAGGTTTCACGCTCCCGGTACGAGCAGTACTTC.

The rearrangement joins TRBV29-1 to TRBJ2-3; 9 bases map to TRBD2. With 7 bases clipped from V and 2 bases from J, the junction kept 10 bases outside the gene matches. This CDR3 has 15 residues. Per germline, CDR1 SQVTM and CDR2 ANQGSEA. The CDR3 coding sequence is TGCAGCGCCCCGGCTAGCGGGACCCTCACAGATACGCAGTATTTT. The encoded protein is CSAPASGTLTDTQYF.

The V call is TRBV19, the J call TRBJ1-2, with TRBD1 identical over 9 bases. V shed 5 bases and J 2 bases; nucleotides not matched to a gene: 9. This CDR3 has 16 amino acids. Looked up from germline, CDR1 is LNHDA and CDR2 is SQIVND (reference sequence). CDR3 nucleotides: TGTGCCAGTAGTGCCTTACAGGGGGCTCAAAACTATGGCTACACCTTC. Encoded protein: CASSALQGAQNYGYTF.

This clonotype was recorded once. This chain joins TRBV14 and TRBJ2-7; TRBD1 aligns across 9 bases. V shed 0 bases, J shed 7 bases, and the junction held 13 bases outside the gene matches. Per the germline V gene, CDR1 is SGHDN and CDR2 is FVKESK. The CDR3 is made up of 17 amino acids. The chain's CDR3 is CASSQDRGQGRLEEQYF. The CDR3 DNA reads as TGTGCCAGCAGCCAAGATCGGGGACAGGGTCGTTTGGAAGAGCAGTACTTC.

The CDR3 sequence is CSASLGYEQYF. The CDR3 DNA follows: TGCAGTGCTAGCCTCGGCTACGAGCAGTACTTC. V is TRBV20-1 and J is TRBJ2-7; D unresolved. Trimming stripped 3 bases from V and 3 bases from J, with 6 bases between. CDR1 is DFQATT, CDR2 SNEGSKA, per germline (reference sequence). The CDR3 is made up of 11 amino acids.

The CDR3 region is CATSEAANEQFF. The CDR3 DNA is TGTGCCACCAGTGAGGCCGCCAATGAGCAGTTCTTC. The V call is TRBV24-1, the J call TRBJ2-1; D gene unclear. The CDR3 is 12 amino acids. The V end lost 4 bases, the J end lost 6 bases, and 6 bases lay between the germline ends. Per germline, CDR1 KGHDR and CDR2 SFDVKD.

The chain combines TRBV29-1 with TRBJ2-7; no reliable D call. Germline V gene lookup returns CDR1 SQVTM and CDR2 ANQGSEA. The V end lost 7 bases, the J end lost 3 bases, and 13 bases lay between the germline ends. The CDR3 has 12 residues. Written as DNA, the CDR3 is TGCAGCGCCTATACGGCAGACTACGAGCAGTACTTC. It translates to CSAYTADYEQYF.

The J gene is TRBJ2-1, the V gene TRBV20-1, with 9 bases that match TRBD2. CDR3 length: 15 residues. Trimming cost V 4 bases and J 6 bases; bases outside gene matches: 10. Germline CDR1 DFQATT, CDR2 SNEGSKA (reference sequence). CDR3 sequence reads: CSATYSGRILNEQFF. CDR3 in DNA: TGCAGTGCTACCTATAGCGGGAGAATCCTCAATGAGCAGTTCTTC.

The chain joins TRBV24-1 to TRBJ2-1; 8 bases line up with TRBD2. Germline CDR1 reads KGHDR; CDR2 reads SFDVKD. The CDR3 sequence is 13 residues long. Unmatched junction bases numbered 4, after V lost 7 bases and J lost 6 bases. CDR3 region: CATRAGTSNEQFF. CDR3 nucleotide sequence: TGTGCCACCAGAGCTGGGACTAGCAATGAGCAGTTCTTC.

The rearrangement links TRBV19 to TRBJ1-5; D ambiguous. Germline-derived CDR1 and CDR2 are LNHDA and SQIVND (reference sequence). The CDR3 loop spans 14 amino acids. V lost 7 bases, J lost 5 bases, and 15 bases lay in between. CDR3 in DNA: TGTGCCAGTACCAATCGGGTTAATTATCAGCCCCAGCATTTT. The encoded protein is CASTNRVNYQPQHF.